The following is a T cell receptor (beta chain) sequence with its context. Its target is unknown. This sample was taken from a study of a mutant IDH1 vaccine in newly diagnosed glioma. Across the whole study: Sex distribution of treated patients was about 60% male and around 38% female; mean age was roughly 37 years. Patients arrived already treated with radiotherapy, temozolomide, or both, most having had both. General study results and limits: The vaccine induced immune responses, and these occurred in roughly 95% of patients.

TCRdb's copy holds only in-frame clones and misses some; the assay was immunoSEQ multiplex PCR. The sample carries some 60,000 clones, approximately 92% recorded once. Time point described: baseline, week 1 (first vaccination visit). Documented treatment: pre-vaccination baseline after standard-of-care therapy. Trimming took 1 base from V and 4 from J, leaving 5 bases between them. The CDR3 spans 13 residues. Germline CDR1 is LNHDA and CDR2 is SQIVND (reference sequence). J is TRBJ1-5 and V is TRBV19; D gene uncertain. This receptor was obtained from a man aged 50-60 years with glioma. This material consisted of PBMCs, taken from a glioma patient treated with radiotherapy, temozolomide or both. CDR3 sequence reads: CASSIGINQPQHF. The CDR3 nucleotides are TGTGCCAGTAGTATAGGGATAAATCAGCCCCAGCATTTT.